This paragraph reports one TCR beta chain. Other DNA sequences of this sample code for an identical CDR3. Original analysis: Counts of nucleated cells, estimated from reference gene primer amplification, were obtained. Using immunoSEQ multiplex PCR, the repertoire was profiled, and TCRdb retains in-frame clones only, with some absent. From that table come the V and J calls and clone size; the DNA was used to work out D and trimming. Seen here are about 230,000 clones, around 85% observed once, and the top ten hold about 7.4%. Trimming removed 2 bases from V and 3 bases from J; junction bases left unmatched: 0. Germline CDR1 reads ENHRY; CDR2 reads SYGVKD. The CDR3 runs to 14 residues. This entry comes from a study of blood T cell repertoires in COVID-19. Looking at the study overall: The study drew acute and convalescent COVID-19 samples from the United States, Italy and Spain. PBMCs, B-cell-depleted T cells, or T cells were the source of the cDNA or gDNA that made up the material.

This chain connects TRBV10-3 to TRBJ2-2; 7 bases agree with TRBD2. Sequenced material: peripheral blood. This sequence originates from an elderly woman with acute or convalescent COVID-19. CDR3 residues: CAISEGGDTGELFF. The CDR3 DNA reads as TGTGCCATCAGTGAGGGGGGGGACACCGGGGAGCTGTTTTTT.